This note documents a single TCR beta chain sequence. Generated by immunoSEQ multiplex PCR, the TCRdb table keeps only in-frame clones and is missing some. The sample includes 15,000 to 20,000 clones, about 65% seen only once; the top ten take 6% to 8.5%. This CDR3 has 15 amino acids. Germline V gene sequence: CDR1 ENHRY, CDR2 SYGVKD. J gave up 4 bases and V 7 bases, and 9 bases lay outside the gene matches. These data come from a study of PD-1 blockade in classical Hodgkin lymphoma. Described time point: cycle 4 day 1 (C4D1), after around six weeks of nivolumab. Patients all relapsed after autologous stem cell transplantation, and there was variation in brentuximab vedotin exposure.

The chain couples TRBV10-3 to TRBJ2-1; 8 bases fit TRBD2. This clonotype originated in a human donor with classical Hodgkin lymphoma. Here the sequenced sample was peripheral blood mononuclear cells (PBMCs), taken before the fourth cycle of nivolumab. The CDR3, as DNA: TGTGCCATCACCGGGTCAGCGGGAGAATACAATGAGCAGTTCTTC. Translated, it gives CAITGSAGEYNEQFF.